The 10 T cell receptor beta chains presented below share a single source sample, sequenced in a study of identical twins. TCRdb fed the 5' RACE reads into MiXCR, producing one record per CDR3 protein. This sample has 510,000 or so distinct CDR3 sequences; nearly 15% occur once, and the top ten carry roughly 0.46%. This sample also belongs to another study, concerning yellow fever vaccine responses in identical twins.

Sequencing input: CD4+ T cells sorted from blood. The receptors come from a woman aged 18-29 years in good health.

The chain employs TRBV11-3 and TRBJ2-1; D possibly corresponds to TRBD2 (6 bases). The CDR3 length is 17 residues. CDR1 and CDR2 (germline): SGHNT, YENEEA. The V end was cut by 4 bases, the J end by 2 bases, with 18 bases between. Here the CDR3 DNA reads TGTGCCAGCAGCTCCAGACCAACCGGGACTGCCTACAATGAGCAGTTCTTC. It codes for CASSSRPTGTAYNEQFF.

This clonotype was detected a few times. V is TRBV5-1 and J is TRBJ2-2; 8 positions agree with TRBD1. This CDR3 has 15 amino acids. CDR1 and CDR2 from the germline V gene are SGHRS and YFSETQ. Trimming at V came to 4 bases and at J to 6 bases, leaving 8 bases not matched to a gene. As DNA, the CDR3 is TGCGCCAGCAGCCCAGGAGGACAGGGCGCCGGGGAGCTGTTTTTT. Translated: CASSPGGQGAGELFF.

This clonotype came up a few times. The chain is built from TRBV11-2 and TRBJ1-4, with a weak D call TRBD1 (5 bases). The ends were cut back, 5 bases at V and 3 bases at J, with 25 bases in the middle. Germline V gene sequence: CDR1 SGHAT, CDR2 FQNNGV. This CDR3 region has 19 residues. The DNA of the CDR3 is TGTGCCAGCAGCCCAGGGAGAACTAGCGGGAGGGCCTCTAATGAAAAACTGTTTTTT. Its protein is CASSPGRTSGRASNEKLFF.

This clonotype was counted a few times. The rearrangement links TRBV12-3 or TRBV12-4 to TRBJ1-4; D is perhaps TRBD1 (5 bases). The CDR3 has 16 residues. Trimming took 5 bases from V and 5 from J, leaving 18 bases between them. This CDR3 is CASSLRTGTFNEKLFF. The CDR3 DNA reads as TGTGCCAGCAGTCTACGAACCGGGACGTTCAATGAAAAACTGTTTTTT.

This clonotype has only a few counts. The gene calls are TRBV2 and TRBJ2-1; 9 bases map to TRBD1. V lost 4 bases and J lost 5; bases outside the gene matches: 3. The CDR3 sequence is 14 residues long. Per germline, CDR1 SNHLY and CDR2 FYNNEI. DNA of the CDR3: TGTGCCAGCAGTGGGGGACAGGGCAACAATGAGCAGTTCTTC. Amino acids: CASSGGQGNNEQFF.

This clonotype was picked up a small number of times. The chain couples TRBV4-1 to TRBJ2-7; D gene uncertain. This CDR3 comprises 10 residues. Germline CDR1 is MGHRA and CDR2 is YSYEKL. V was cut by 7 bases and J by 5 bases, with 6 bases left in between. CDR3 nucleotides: TGCGCCAGCAAGGGTCACGAGCAGTACTTC. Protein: CASKGHEQYF.

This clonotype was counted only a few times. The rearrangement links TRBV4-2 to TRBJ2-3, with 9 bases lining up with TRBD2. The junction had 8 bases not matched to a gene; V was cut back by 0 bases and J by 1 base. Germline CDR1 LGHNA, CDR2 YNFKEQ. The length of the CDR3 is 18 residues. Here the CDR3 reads CASSQDVLAGFGTDTQYF. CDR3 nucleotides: TGTGCCAGCAGCCAAGATGTGCTAGCGGGGTTTGGCACAGATACGCAGTATTTT.

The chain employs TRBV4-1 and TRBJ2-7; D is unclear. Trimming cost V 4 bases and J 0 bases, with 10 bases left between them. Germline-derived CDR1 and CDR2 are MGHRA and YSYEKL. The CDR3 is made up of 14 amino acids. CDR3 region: CASSPNPSSYEQYF. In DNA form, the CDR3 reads TGCGCCAGCAGCCCCAACCCGAGCTCCTACGAGCAGTACTTC.

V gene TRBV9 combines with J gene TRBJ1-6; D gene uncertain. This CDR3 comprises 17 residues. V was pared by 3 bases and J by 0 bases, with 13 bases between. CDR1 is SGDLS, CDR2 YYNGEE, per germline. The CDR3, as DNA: TGTGCCAGCAGCGGCGGCCCCCCGAGCTCCTATAATTCACCCCTCCACTTT. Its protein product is CASSGGPPSSYNSPLHF.

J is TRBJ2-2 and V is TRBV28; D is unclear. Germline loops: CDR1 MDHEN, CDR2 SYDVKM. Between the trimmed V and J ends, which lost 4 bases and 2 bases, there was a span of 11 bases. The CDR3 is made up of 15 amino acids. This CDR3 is CASSSKKINTGELFF. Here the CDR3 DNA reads TGTGCCAGCAGTTCAAAGAAGATCAACACCGGGGAGCTGTTTTTT. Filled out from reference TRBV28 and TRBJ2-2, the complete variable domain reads DVKVTQSSRYLVKRTGEKVFLECVQDMDHENMFWYRQDPGLGLRLIYFSYDVKMKEKGDIPEGYSVSREKKERFSLILESASTNQTSMYLCASSSKKINTGELFFGEGSRLTVL.